The 16 T cell receptor beta chains listed next were all sequenced from one sample in a study of T cells after yellow fever vaccination. Each CDR3 protein is one row after TCRdb ran MiXCR on the 5' RACE reads. The sample contains 250,000 to 350,000 distinct CDR3 sequences, 6.8% of which appear only once. The sequencing here drew on PBMCs, taken approximately 40 days after the first yellow fever vaccination. The receptors were sampled from a man aged 18-30 years who received the YFV17D yellow fever vaccine.

This clonotype was detected only a few times. CDR3 nucleotides: TGTGCCAGCACCCCCAGTACGGCCAATAATTCACCCCTCCACTTT. This codes for CASTPSTANNSPLHF. This sequence joins TRBV7-2 and TRBJ1-6; no definite D call. This CDR3 is built from 15 residues. Per the germline V gene, CDR1 is SGHTA and CDR2 is FQGNSA. V gave up 7 bases and J gave up 5 bases, with 15 bases separating them.

Ten or more counts support this clonotype. The J gene is TRBJ2-3, the V gene TRBV7-2; possibly TRBD1 for D (5 bases). V gave up 3 bases and J gave up 7 bases, with 14 bases separating them. The CDR3 loop spans 14 amino acids. Germline V CDR1 and CDR2: SGHTA, FQGNSA. The CDR3 DNA reads TGTGCCAGCAGCTTGGATCAGGGTCTTTATACGCAGTATTTT. This codes for CASSLDQGLYTQYF.

This clonotype was seen at least ten times. The rearrangement links TRBV12-3 or TRBV12-4 to TRBJ2-7, with D possibly TRBD2 on 6 matching bases. Trimming left V 5 bases short and J 3 bases short, with 17 bases between. The CDR3 is 15 residues long. The CDR3 DNA follows: TGTGCCAGCAGTACCCGGACTACAAGGGACTACGAGCAGTACTTC. Translation gives CASSTRTTRDYEQYF.

This clonotype was recorded a few times. The chain recombines TRBV6-2 or TRBV6-3 with TRBJ1-1, with 7 nucleotides matching TRBD1. The CDR3 consists of 14 residues. Germline V CDR1 and CDR2: MNHEY, SVGEGT. V lost 7 bases, J lost 1 base, and 6 bases stayed unmatched. CDR3 amino acids: CASIWGQTNTEAFF. CDR3 nucleotide sequence: TGTGCCAGCATATGGGGACAGACGAACACTGAAGCTTTCTTT.

This clonotype was observed many times. V usage is TRBV4-1 and J usage is TRBJ1-3; tentatively, D is TRBD1 (5 bases). Germline V gene sequence: CDR1 MGHRA, CDR2 YSYEKL. Trimming cost V 2 bases and J 0 bases, with 11 bases left between them. The CDR3 is 16 residues long. The CDR3 nucleotides read TGCGCCAGCAGCCAAAAACAGGTTCACTCTGGAAACACCATATATTTT. Translation: CASSQKQVHSGNTIYF.

This clonotype was detected ten times or more. This chain uses TRBV12-3 or TRBV12-4 with TRBJ2-4; the D call may be TRBD1 or TRBD2 (6 bases each). CDR3 length: 13 residues. V lost 6 bases and J 9 bases, leaving 15 bases between the germline ends. CDR3 in DNA: TGTGCCAGCAGCCCCCCGGGGGCGGGCATTCAGTACTTC. The encoded protein is CASSPPGAGIQYF.

In this sample, this clonotype turned up many times. As DNA, the CDR3 is TGTGCCAGCAGCTTACTTGGTAGCGGGGGGGCCGCGGAGACCCAGTACTTC. This translates into CASSLLGSGGAAETQYF. The rearrangement joins TRBV11-2 to TRBJ2-5; TRBD2 matches at 11 bases. The V segment lost 2 bases and the J segment 5 bases; nucleotides outside the gene matches: 10. Looked up from germline, CDR1 is SGHAT and CDR2 is FQNNGV. The CDR3 spans 17 residues.

In its sample, this clonotype was seen a few times. The V call is TRBV18, the J call TRBJ2-3; D might be TRBD2 (6 bases). Germline CDR1 reads KGHSH; CDR2 reads LQKENI. V was clipped by 3 bases and J by 5 bases, with 12 bases between them. The CDR3 runs to 14 residues. CDR3: CASSPAGNQDTQYF. In nucleotides, the CDR3 is TGTGCCAGCTCACCCGCGGGGAATCAAGATACGCAGTATTTT.

The DNA of the CDR3 is TGCGCCAGCAGCCCGACAGGGGGTAGCAATCAGCCCCAGCATTTT. Translating it yields CASSPTGGSNQPQHF. V is TRBV5-1 and J is TRBJ1-5, with 9 bases matching TRBD1. Unmatched junction bases numbered 2, after V lost 4 bases and J lost 0 bases. CDR1 is SGHRS and CDR2 is YFSETQ in the germline V gene. The CDR3 spans 15 residues.

This chain uses TRBV20-1 with TRBJ2-1; TRBD1 is a possible D gene (6 bases). Trimming stripped 6 bases from V and 4 bases from J, with 7 bases between. This CDR3 has 11 amino acids. In germline, CDR1 is DFQATT, CDR2 SNEGSKA (reference sequence). CDR3 region: CSAGQYNEQFF. The CDR3 coding sequence is TGCAGTGCAGGACAGTACAATGAGCAGTTCTTC.

This clonotype was seen more than once but under ten times. V is TRBV7-9 and J is TRBJ2-5, with D maybe TRBD2 (5 bases). V was clipped by 6 bases and J by 1 base, with 15 bases between them. This CDR3 region has 15 residues. The germline V gene encodes CDR1 SEHNR and CDR2 FQNEAQ (reference sequence). CDR3 in DNA: TGTGCCAGCAGTCCAGACACGGGGATCCAAGAGACCCAGTACTTC. It specifies CASSPDTGIQETQYF.

The chain carries TRBV4-3 and TRBJ2-7, with D perhaps given as TRBD1 or TRBD2 (6 bases each). Germline CDR1 and CDR2: LGHNA and YSLEER. The CDR3 is made up of 15 amino acids. The V gene lost 1 base and the J gene lost 3 bases, with 13 bases spanning the gap. CDR3 bases: TGCGCCAGCAGCCAAGCTTGGGGGGCGAACTACGAGCAGTACTTC. Residues: CASSQAWGANYEQYF.

This clonotype was counted between two and nine times. The chain couples TRBV21-1 to TRBJ1-4. TRBV21-1 is marked as a pseudogene. The CDR3 runs to 15 residues. CDR3 DNA: TGTGCCAGCAGCAACGGACCTGCAACTAATGAAAAACTGTTTTTT. Its translation: CASSNGPATNEKLFF.

This clonotype was seen more than once but under ten times. This sequence joins TRBV3-1 and TRBJ2-5; D unclear. V lost 8 bases, J lost 7 bases, and 14 bases lay in between. The CDR3 sequence is 12 residues long. The V gene's germline CDR1 is LGHDT and CDR2 YNNKEL (reference sequence). CDR3 residues: CASARAARTQYF. In nucleotides, the CDR3 is TGTGCCAGCGCCCGGGCGGCGAGGACCCAGTACTTC.

This clonotype was recorded a few times. The chain has TRBV7-2 and TRBJ2-7; D may be TRBD1 or TRBD2 (6 bases each). The germline V and J ends were trimmed by 5 bases and 7 bases, with 18 bases remaining between them. Germline CDR1 and CDR2: SGHTA and FQGNSA. The CDR3 spans 14 residues. The chain's CDR3 is CASSQGTSRGEQYV. The DNA of the CDR3 is TGTGCCAGCAGCCAGGGGACTTCCCGAGGTGAGCAGTACGTC.

To note about this clonotype: At one boundary the junction diverges from the germline segment, which might be a read error. The genes are TRBV6-5 and TRBJ2-2; D perhaps matches TRBD2 (6 bases). The germline gives CDR1 MNHEY, CDR2 SVGAGI. The CDR3 loop spans 16 amino acids. The CDR3 spells CSSSSGGRIHTGELFF. CDR3 nucleotide sequence: TGTTCCAGCAGTTCCGGGGGACGGATTCACACCGGGGAGCTGTTTTTT.